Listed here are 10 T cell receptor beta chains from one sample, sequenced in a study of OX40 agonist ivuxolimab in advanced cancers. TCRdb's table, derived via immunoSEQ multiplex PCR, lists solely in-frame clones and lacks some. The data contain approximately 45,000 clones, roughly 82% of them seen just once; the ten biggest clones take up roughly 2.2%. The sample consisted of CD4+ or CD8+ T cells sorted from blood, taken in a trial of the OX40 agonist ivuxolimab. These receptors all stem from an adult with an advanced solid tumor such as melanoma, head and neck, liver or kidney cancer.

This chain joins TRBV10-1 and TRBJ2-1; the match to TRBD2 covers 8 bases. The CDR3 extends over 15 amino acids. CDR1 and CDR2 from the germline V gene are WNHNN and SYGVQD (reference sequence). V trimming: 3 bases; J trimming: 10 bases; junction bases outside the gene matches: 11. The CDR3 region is CASSDSRGAGREQFF. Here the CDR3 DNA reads TGCGCCAGCAGTGATTCGCGGGGGGCCGGTCGGGAGCAGTTCTTC.

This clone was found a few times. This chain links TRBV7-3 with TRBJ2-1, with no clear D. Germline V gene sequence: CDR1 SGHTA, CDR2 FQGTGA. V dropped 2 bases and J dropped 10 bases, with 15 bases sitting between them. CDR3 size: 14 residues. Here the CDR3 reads CASSLSSGRQEQFF. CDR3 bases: TGTGCCAGCAGCTTATCGTCGGGTCGGCAAGAGCAGTTCTTC.

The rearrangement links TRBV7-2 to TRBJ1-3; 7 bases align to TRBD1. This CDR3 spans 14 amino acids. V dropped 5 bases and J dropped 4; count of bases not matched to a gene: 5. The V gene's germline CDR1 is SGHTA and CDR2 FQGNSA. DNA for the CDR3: TGTGCCAGCAGCGTACAGGGGTGGGGAAACACCATATATTTT. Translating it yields CASSVQGWGNTIYF.

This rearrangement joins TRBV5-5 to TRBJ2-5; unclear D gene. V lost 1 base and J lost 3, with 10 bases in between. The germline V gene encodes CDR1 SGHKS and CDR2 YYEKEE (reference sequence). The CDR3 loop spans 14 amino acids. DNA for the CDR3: TGTGCCAGCAGCTTGAACGGAGTTGAAGAGACCCAGTACTTC. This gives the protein CASSLNGVEETQYF.

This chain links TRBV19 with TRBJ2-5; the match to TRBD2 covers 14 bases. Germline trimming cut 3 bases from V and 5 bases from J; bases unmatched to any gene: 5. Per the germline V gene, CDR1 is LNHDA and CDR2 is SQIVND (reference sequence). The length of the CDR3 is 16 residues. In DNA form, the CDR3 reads TGTGCCAGTAGTATTCGGGGACTAGCGGGAGTGGAGACCCAGTACTTC. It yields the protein CASSIRGLAGVETQYF.

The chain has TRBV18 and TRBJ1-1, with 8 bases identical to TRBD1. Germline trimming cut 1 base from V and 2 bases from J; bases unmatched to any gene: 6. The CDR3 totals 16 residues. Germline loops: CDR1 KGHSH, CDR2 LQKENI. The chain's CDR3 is CASSPLAGGLNTEAFF. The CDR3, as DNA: TGTGCCAGCTCACCACTAGCAGGGGGCTTAAACACTGAAGCTTTCTTT.

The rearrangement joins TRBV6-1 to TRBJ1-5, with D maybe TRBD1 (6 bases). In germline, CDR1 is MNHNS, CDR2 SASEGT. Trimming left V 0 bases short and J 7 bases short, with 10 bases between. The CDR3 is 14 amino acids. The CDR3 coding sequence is TGTGCCAGCAGTGAAGCGTTACAGGGCCAGCCCCAGCATTTT. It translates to CASSEALQGQPQHF.

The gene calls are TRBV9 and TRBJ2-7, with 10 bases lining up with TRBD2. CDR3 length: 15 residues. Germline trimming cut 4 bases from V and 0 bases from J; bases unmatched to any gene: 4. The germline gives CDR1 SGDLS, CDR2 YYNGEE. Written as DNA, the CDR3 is TGTGCCAGCAGCCCCGGACTAGCGGCCTCCTACGAGCAGTACTTC. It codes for CASSPGLAASYEQYF.

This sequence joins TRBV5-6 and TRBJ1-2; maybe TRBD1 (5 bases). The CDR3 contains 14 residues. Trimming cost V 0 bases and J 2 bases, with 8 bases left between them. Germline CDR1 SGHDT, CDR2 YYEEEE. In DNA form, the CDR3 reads TGTGCCAGCAGCTTGGAACGGGGGAACTATGGCTACACCTTC. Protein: CASSLERGNYGYTF.

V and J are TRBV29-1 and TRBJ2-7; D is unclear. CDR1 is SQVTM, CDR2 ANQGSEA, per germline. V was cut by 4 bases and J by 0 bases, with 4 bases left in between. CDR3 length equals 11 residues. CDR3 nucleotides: TGCAGCGTTGGGAGCTCCTACGAGCAGTACTTC. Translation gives CSVGSSYEQYF.